The clone carrying this T cell receptor (beta chain) has just a few counts. The antigen remains unidentified. Trimming took off 0 bases at V and 7 bases at J, with 13 bases between the two ends. The CDR3 covers 15 residues. CDR1 and CDR2 (germline): SNHLY, FYNNEI. The data derive from a study of blood T cells in healthy people across ages. Notes on the study in general: There was no known CMV status for donors, so expanded clonotype changes were possibly confounded. Naive T cell percentage by flow cytometry tracked strongly with beta diversity. When set beside aged donors, long-lived donors presented more naive CD4+ cells and higher diversity.

A J-beta primer mix and a sample-barcoded 5' primer were used in a second PCR of about 6 to 12 cycles. Via MiXCR, TCRdb re-called the 5' RACE reads, giving one row per CDR3 protein. The sample comprises fewer than 1 million distinct CDR3 sequences, 44% of which are singletons, and approximately 19% rests with the top ten. Input material: blood. The origin of this receptor is a man in his 60s in good health. The chain links TRBV2 to TRBJ2-1; D call uncertain. The CDR3: CASSEASKGINEQFF. In DNA, the CDR3 is TGTGCCAGCAGTGAAGCGAGTAAAGGGATTAATGAGCAGTTCTTC.